These 30 T cell receptor beta chains originate from one sample sequenced in a study of blood T cell repertoires in COVID-19. TCRdb keeps only in-frame clones here, not all; method: immunoSEQ multiplex PCR. The sample carries 200,000 to 300,000 clones, just under 90% recorded once. Sequencing input: PBMCs or T cells enriched from blood (not recorded which). The receptors shown here come from a woman in her thirties with acute COVID-19.

The chain has TRBV5-1 and TRBJ2-3; TRBD1 agrees at 10 bases. Trimming removed 5 bases from V and 0 bases from J; junction bases left unmatched: 6. Germline V gene sequence: CDR1 SGHRS, CDR2 YFSETQ. CDR3 size: 16 residues. The CDR3, as DNA: TGCGCCAGCAGTGGAAGACAGGGGGCGAGCACAGATACGCAGTATTTT. Amino acids: CASSGRQGASTDTQYF.

V gene TRBV6-4 combines with J gene TRBJ2-2; 9 bases line up with TRBD2. Germline-derived CDR1 and CDR2 are MRHNA and SNTAGT. The CDR3 spans 14 residues. With V trimmed by 3 bases and J by 4 bases, 0 bases remained unmatched. CDR3 bases: TGTGCCAGCAGTGAGCGGGGGGGCACCGGGGAGCTGTTTTTT. This translates into CASSERGGTGELFF.

This clone was counted a single time. The J gene is TRBJ1-3, the V gene TRBV7-6; 8 bases are shared with TRBD1. The length of the CDR3 is 16 residues. The germline V gene has CDR1 SGHVS and CDR2 FNYEAQ. Trimming at V came to 4 bases and at J to 2 bases, leaving 7 bases not matched to a gene. As DNA, the CDR3 is TGTGCCAGCAGCTCCCGGGACAGGATCGCTGGAAACACCATATATTTT. Translating it yields CASSSRDRIAGNTIYF. The full variable domain, rest sourced from reference TRBV7-6 and TRBJ1-3, is GAGVSQSPRYKVTKRGQDVALRCDPISGHVSLYWYRQALGQGPEFLTYFNYEAQQDKSGLPNDRFSAERPEGSISTLTIQRTEQRDSAMYRCASSSRDRIAGNTIYFGEGSWLTVV.

The chain is built from TRBV2 and TRBJ1-1, with 7 bases fitting TRBD1. Germline CDR1 reads SNHLY; CDR2 reads FYNNEI. This CDR3 is 13 amino acids long. J gave up 6 bases and V 4 bases, and 5 bases lay outside the gene matches. The CDR3 coding sequence is TGTGCCAGCAGTGGACAGGGCATGGCTGAAGCTTTCTTT. Its translation: CASSGQGMAEAFF.

The chain has TRBV6-5 and TRBJ1-6; 7 nucleotides match TRBD1. Per the germline V gene, CDR1 is MNHEY and CDR2 is SVGAGI. The CDR3 extends over 11 amino acids. Trimming cost V 2 bases and J 16 bases; bases outside gene matches: 2. The chain's CDR3 is CASSYGTELHF. The CDR3 DNA follows: TGTGCCAGCAGTTACGGGACAGAGCTCCACTTT.

V usage is TRBV19 and J usage is TRBJ1-1; D gene ambiguous. Germline assignment: CDR1 LNHDA and CDR2 SQIVND (reference sequence). The CDR3 spans 11 residues. Deletions cut 8 bases from V and 4 bases from J, with 8 bases between. The CDR3 DNA reads TGTGCCAGTCGACTGGGCACTGAAGCTTTCTTT. Its protein is CASRLGTEAFF.

The chain employs TRBV7-3 and TRBJ2-2; weak D call: TRBD1 (7 bases). The CDR3 contains 16 residues. V lost 5 bases and J lost 3, with 16 bases in between. Germline V gene data show CDR1 as SGHTA and CDR2 as FQGTGA. The CDR3 DNA is TGTGCCAGCAGCCCTCTGACAGGGAGGTACACCGGGGAGCTGTTTTTT. As protein: CASSPLTGRYTGELFF.

This chain connects TRBV10-3 to TRBJ2-7; TRBD1 matches at 7 bases. The CDR3 spans 13 residues. Germline CDR1 and CDR2: ENHRY and SYGVKD. V lost 7 bases, J lost 3 bases, and 6 bases stayed unmatched. In nucleotides, the CDR3 is TGTGCCATCACCTGGACAGGCTACTACGAGCAGTACTTC. Encoded protein: CAITWTGYYEQYF.

The J gene is TRBJ2-3, the V gene TRBV28; perhaps TRBD2 as D (5 bases). Germline-derived CDR1 and CDR2 are MDHEN and SYDVKM. This CDR3 is built from 15 residues. V was clipped by 7 bases and J by 4 bases, with 18 bases between them. This CDR3 is CASIPSYSVPDTQYF. As DNA, the CDR3 is TGTGCCAGCATCCCTTCCTATAGCGTCCCAGATACGCAGTATTTT.

This clone was found once. The chain employs TRBV11-2 and TRBJ2-7; D is uncertain. The germline gives CDR1 SGHAT, CDR2 FQNNGV. The V end lost 5 bases, the J end lost 7 bases, and 9 bases lay between the germline ends. This CDR3 is 11 amino acids long. The CDR3 protein is CASSTEREQYF. For the CDR3, the DNA is TGTGCCAGCAGCACGGAGAGGGAGCAGTACTTC. Full variable domain (missing parts from reference TRBV11-2 and TRBJ2-7): EAGVAQSPRYKIIEKRQSVAFWCNPISGHATLYWYQQILGQGPKLLIQFQNNGVVDDSQLPKDRFSAERLKGVDSTLKIQPAKLEDSAVYLCASSTEREQYFGPGTRLTVT.

V and J are TRBV6-4 and TRBJ1-5, with TRBD1 identical over 8 bases. The V and J ends lost 8 bases and 6 bases, in that order; junction bases with no gene match: 9. This CDR3 is 14 amino acids long. Germline V lookup: CDR1 MRHNA, CDR2 SNTAGT. The CDR3: CASGEQGGGQPQHF. The CDR3 DNA reads as TGTGCCAGCGGAGAACAGGGGGGTGGTCAGCCCCAGCATTTT.

V gene TRBV7-6 combines with J gene TRBJ2-1; D may be TRBD1 (5 bases). There are 15 residues in the CDR3. CDR1 and CDR2 (germline): SGHVS, FNYEAQ. V shed 5 bases and J shed 5 bases, with 16 bases lying between them. The CDR3 loop reads CASSHRRVLDNEQFF. In DNA form, the CDR3 reads TGTGCCAGCAGCCACCGCAGGGTATTGGACAATGAGCAGTTCTTC. The full variable domain, completed using reference TRBV7-6 and TRBJ2-1, is GAGVSQSPRYKVTKRGQDVALRCDPISGHVSLYWYRQALGQGPEFLTYFNYEAQQDKSGLPNDRFSAERPEGSISTLTIQRTEQRDSAMYRCASSHRRVLDNEQFFGPGTRLTVL.

This chain joins TRBV4-3 and TRBJ1-5; a weak D match, TRBD1 (6 bases). CDR3 length: 15 amino acids. Germline CDR1 LGHNA, CDR2 YSLEER. The ends were cut back, 0 bases at V and 7 bases at J, with 13 bases in the middle. CDR3 in DNA: TGCGCCAGCAGCCAAGAACACAGGGCCCCCCAGCCCCAGCATTTT. It codes for CASSQEHRAPQPQHF.

The chain joins TRBV18 to TRBJ2-7, with a tentative D call TRBD2 (5 bases). V shed 0 bases and J shed 4 bases, with 7 bases lying between them. This CDR3 is built from 13 residues. Germline V gene lookup returns CDR1 KGHSH and CDR2 LQKENI. CDR3 nucleotides: TGTGCCAGCTCACCACCGGACTGGTACGAGCAGTACTTC. As protein: CASSPPDWYEQYF.

The chain joins TRBV29-1 to TRBJ2-1; the D gene is possibly TRBD1 (5 bases). The germline V gene has CDR1 SQVTM and CDR2 ANQGSEA. Trimming shortened V by 5 bases and J by 0 bases, and 8 bases separated the two germline ends. This CDR3 contains 13 residues. CDR3 region: CSVRQSSYNEQFF. In nucleotides, the CDR3 is TGCAGCGTTCGACAGAGCTCCTACAATGAGCAGTTCTTC.

J is TRBJ2-1 and V is TRBV9; 7 nucleotides align to TRBD1. The CDR3 length is 16 residues. Germline CDR1 is SGDLS and CDR2 is YYNGEE. The J segment lost 8 bases and the V segment lost 3 bases, leaving 14 bases of the junction unmatched. DNA for the CDR3: TGTGCCAGCAGCGCCTCGACAGGGTCCTTTCCCTATGAGCAGTTCTTC. This gives the protein CASSASTGSFPYEQFF.

The chain employs TRBV7-6 and TRBJ2-5, with a possible D match to TRBD1 (6 bases). The CDR3 is made up of 14 amino acids. Germline V gene lookup returns CDR1 SGHVS and CDR2 FNYEAQ. V dropped 3 bases and J dropped 7 bases, with 15 bases sitting between them. CDR3 sequence: CASSFDPGVPTQYF. The CDR3 DNA reads as TGTGCCAGCAGCTTTGATCCAGGGGTGCCGACCCAGTACTTC.

The chain employs TRBV24-1 and TRBJ2-3, with 7 bases aligning to TRBD2. The germline V gene has CDR1 KGHDR and CDR2 SFDVKD. The ends lost 9 bases at V and 5 bases at J; junction bases unmatched: 16. The CDR3 covers 16 residues. This chain's CDR3 is CATPSGGLAEGDTQYF. DNA for the CDR3: TGTGCCACCCCGTCGGGGGGACTTGCGGAGGGAGATACGCAGTATTTT.

This clone was recorded a few times. This rearrangement joins TRBV2 to TRBJ1-5; D not certain. Trimming stripped 1 base from V and 5 bases from J, with 9 bases between. CDR3 size: 14 residues. CDR1 SNHLY and CDR2 FYNNEI come from the germline V gene. The CDR3 protein is CASSEVSSDQPQHF. In DNA form, the CDR3 reads TGTGCCAGCAGTGAAGTTTCGAGCGATCAGCCCCAGCATTTT.

The chain employs TRBV27 and TRBJ2-2; 12 nucleotides align to TRBD2. With 2 bases clipped from V and 6 bases from J, the junction kept 4 bases outside the gene matches. CDR1 and CDR2 from the germline V gene are MNHEY and SMNVEV (reference sequence). This CDR3 region has 16 residues. CDR3: CASSLGLAGGPGELFF. As DNA, the CDR3 is TGTGCCAGCAGTTTAGGGCTAGCGGGGGGGCCCGGGGAGCTGTTTTTT.

This clone came up once. The chain recombines TRBV30 with TRBJ1-6; D is unclear. Trimming took 3 bases from V and 2 from J, leaving 5 bases between them. Germline-derived CDR1 and CDR2 are GTSNPN and SVGIG (reference sequence). CDR3 size: 13 residues. For the CDR3, the DNA is TGTGCCTGGAGAGAGGCCTATAATTCACCCCTCCACTTT. Amino acids: CAWREAYNSPLHF.

J is TRBJ1-4 and V is TRBV4-1, with 7 bases identical to TRBD1. Germline lookup yields CDR1 MGHRA and CDR2 YSYEKL. Trimming took 4 bases from V and 3 from J; bases not matched to a gene: 8. The CDR3 is made up of 16 amino acids. DNA of the CDR3: TGCGCCAGCAGCCGGAAACAGGGGTCACCTAATGAAAAACTGTTTTTT. Translating gives CASSRKQGSPNEKLFF.

This clone was counted a few times. This rearrangement joins TRBV9 to TRBJ1-1; D gene ambiguous. Germline CDR1 and CDR2: SGDLS and YYNGEE. The CDR3 extends over 14 amino acids. Trimming shortened V by 0 bases and J by 6 bases, and 12 bases separated the two germline ends. In DNA form, the CDR3 reads TGTGCCAGCAGCGTAGACGACCGCCGGGCTGAAGCTTTCTTT. Translation: CASSVDDRRAEAFF. Drawing the rest from reference TRBV9 and TRBJ1-1, the complete variable domain is DSGVTQTPKHLITATGQRVTLRCSPRSGDLSVYWYQQSLDQGLQFLIQYYNGEERAKGNILERFSAQQFPDLHSELNLSSLELGDSALYFCASSVDDRRAEAFFGQGTRLTVV.

The chain recombines TRBV28 with TRBJ1-4; D ambiguous. The CDR3 totals 15 residues. The germline V gene encodes CDR1 MDHEN and CDR2 SYDVKM. V gave up 4 bases and J gave up 0 bases, with 9 bases separating them. CDR3 nucleotides: TGTGCCAGCAGTTCGAGAAGTGCAACTAATGAAAAACTGTTTTTT. Its translation: CASSSRSATNEKLFF. Combining the CDR3 with reference TRBV28 and TRBJ1-4 gives the whole variable domain DVKVTQSSRYLVKRTGEKVFLECVQDMDHENMFWYRQDPGLGLRLIYFSYDVKMKEKGDIPEGYSVSREKKERFSLILESASTNQTSMYLCASSSRSATNEKLFFGSGTQLSVL.

The genes are TRBV30 and TRBJ1-1; 7 bases fit TRBD1. Trimming removed 4 bases from V and 3 bases from J; junction bases left unmatched: 5. Germline V gene sequence: CDR1 GTSNPN, CDR2 SVGIG (reference sequence). The CDR3 runs to 13 residues. The CDR3 reads CAWNQGVYTEAFF. The CDR3 bases are TGTGCCTGGAACCAGGGGGTGTACACTGAAGCTTTCTTT.

A remark on this clone: The same CDR3 arises from other DNA sequences in this sample as well. The CDR3 DNA reads as TGCGCCAGCAGCTCCGACACGTACAATGAGCAGTTCTTC. Translated: CASSSDTYNEQFF. The chain uses TRBV5-1 and TRBJ2-1; D is undetermined. CDR3 length: 13 amino acids. CDR1 and CDR2 from the germline V gene are SGHRS and YFSETQ. Trimming removed 3 bases at V and 4 bases at J, with 8 bases between.

The rearrangement uses TRBV28 and TRBJ1-6, with 9 bases lining up with TRBD1. Trimming removed 6 bases from V and 7 bases from J; junction bases left unmatched: 4. CDR3 length equals 14 residues. Germline V gives CDR1 MDHEN, CDR2 SYDVKM. The CDR3 sequence: CASRGGQGNSPLHF. CDR3 in DNA: TGTGCCAGCAGGGGCGGACAGGGGAATTCACCCCTCCACTTT.

J is TRBJ1-1 and V is TRBV9, with D uncertain. With 1 base removed from V and 1 base from J, the gap between germline ends came to 8 bases. CDR3 length: 14 amino acids. Germline V gene sequence: CDR1 SGDLS, CDR2 YYNGEE. The chain's CDR3 is CASSVTTGNTEAFF. Written as DNA, the CDR3 is TGTGCCAGCAGCGTAACCACCGGGAACACTGAAGCTTTCTTT.

The chain links TRBV7-8 to TRBJ2-2; the D is unclear. This CDR3 spans 14 amino acids. Trimming stripped 3 bases from V and 1 base from J, with 6 bases between. Germline values: CDR1 SGHVS, CDR2 FQNEAQ. DNA for the CDR3: TGTGCCAGCAGCTTCTCCAGGAACACCGGGGAGCTGTTTTTT. Residues: CASSFSRNTGELFF.

This chain uses TRBV4-2 with TRBJ1-1, with a tentative D call TRBD1 (5 bases). There are 11 residues in the CDR3. Trimming removed 3 bases at V and 8 bases at J, with 7 bases between. Per germline, CDR1 LGHNA and CDR2 YNFKEQ. The CDR3 here is CASSQTEEAFF. In DNA, the CDR3 is TGTGCCAGCAGCCAGACAGAGGAAGCTTTCTTT.